Presented here are 17 T cell receptor beta chains from one specimen sequenced in a study of CD8 T cells in ankylosing spondylitis. No antigen has been assigned to these receptors. Each CDR3 protein gets one entry after TCRdb re-called the 5' RACE reads with MiXCR. In the table there are hundreds of thousands of distinct CDR3 sequences, roughly 15% of which are singletons. General study points: Typical of ankylosing spondylitis blood, it appeared, was a TCR beta motif of several highly homologous variants.

Material: blood, either unsorted or a sorted T cell fraction (not recorded which). The source is a male donor with ankylosing spondylitis.

The chain recombines TRBV28 with TRBJ2-7; tentatively, D is TRBD2 (6 bases). Trimming removed 2 bases at V and 3 bases at J, with 8 bases between. Germline V gives CDR1 MDHEN, CDR2 SYDVKM. The CDR3 loop spans 13 amino acids. This CDR3 is CASSLLANYEQYF. The CDR3 region has the DNA TGTGCCAGCAGTTTACTAGCGAACTACGAGCAGTACTTC. Full variable domain (outside the CDR3, taken from reference TRBV28 and TRBJ2-7): DVKVTQSSRYLVKRTGEKVFLECVQDMDHENMFWYRQDPGLGLRLIYFSYDVKMKEKGDIPEGYSVSREKKERFSLILESASTNQTSMYLCASSLLANYEQYFGPGTRLTVT.

In this sample, this clonotype turned up a few times. The chain carries TRBV6-2 or TRBV6-3 and TRBJ1-5; D unresolved. The CDR3 spans 13 residues. Germline CDR1 and CDR2: MNHEY and SVGEGT. The V end lost 8 bases, the J end lost 2 bases, and 10 bases lay between the germline ends. The DNA of the CDR3 is TGTGCCAGCGTCGGTAGGGGCAATCAGCCCCAGCATTTT. It specifies CASVGRGNQPQHF.

The chain recombines TRBV20-1 with TRBJ2-2; 10 bases are shared with TRBD2. V lost 3 bases and J lost 4; bases outside the gene matches: 5. Germline lookup yields CDR1 DFQATT and CDR2 SNEGSKA (reference sequence). The CDR3 covers 15 residues. CDR3 nucleotide sequence: TGCAGTGCTAGTCGGACTAGCGGAGGCACCGGGGAGCTGTTTTTT. Amino acid sequence: CSASRTSGGTGELFF.

Ten or more counts support this clonotype. This chain uses TRBV12-3 or TRBV12-4 with TRBJ2-1; 13 bases fit TRBD2. Trimming took 3 bases from V and 9 from J; bases not matched to a gene: 8. There are 16 residues in the CDR3. This chain's CDR3 is CASSFQTSGRALEQFF. The CDR3 nucleotides read TGTGCCAGCAGTTTCCAAACTAGCGGGAGGGCCCTTGAGCAGTTCTTC.

V usage is TRBV10-3 and J usage is TRBJ1-1; 8 bases line up with TRBD1. The CDR3 is made up of 14 amino acids. Germline CDR1 is ENHRY and CDR2 is SYGVKD. V gave up 5 bases and J gave up 3 bases; unmatched junction bases: 5. CDR3 coding DNA: TGTGCCATCAGTCGAGGACAGGGCCACACTGAAGCTTTCTTT. It specifies CAISRGQGHTEAFF.

V usage is TRBV29-1 and J usage is TRBJ2-4; weak D call: TRBD2 (6 bases). This CDR3 has 14 amino acids. Germline V gene data show CDR1 as SQVTM and CDR2 as ANQGSEA. V was clipped by 3 bases and J by 0 bases, with 9 bases between them. The CDR3 DNA sequence: TGCAGCGTTGAGCTGGGACTAGCCAAAAACATTCAGTACTTC. It specifies CSVELGLAKNIQYF.

This clonotype was detected many times. V and J are TRBV6-5 and TRBJ2-3; 7 nucleotides line up with TRBD2. After removal of 0 bases from V and 4 bases from J, the junction contained 7 bases not matched to a gene. This CDR3 comprises 16 residues. The germline gives CDR1 MNHEY, CDR2 SVGAGI. The CDR3 spells CASSYSGLAEADTQYF. The DNA for the CDR3 is TGTGCCAGCAGTTACTCGGGTCTAGCGGAGGCAGATACGCAGTATTTT.

V usage is TRBV5-1 and J usage is TRBJ2-2, with D tentatively TRBD2 (7 bases). This CDR3 is built from 16 residues. Germline V gene lookup returns CDR1 SGHRS and CDR2 YFSETQ. V was pared by 7 bases and J by 5 bases, with 21 bases between. CDR3 in amino acids: CASRRQARESTGELFF. CDR3 coding DNA: TGCGCCAGCCGAAGACAGGCGCGGGAGAGTACCGGGGAGCTGTTTTTT.

The chain carries TRBV9 and TRBJ2-1; TRBD2 agrees at 10 bases. The CDR3 contains 15 residues. V lost 2 bases to trimming and J lost 3 bases; unmatched junction nucleotides: 2. Germline V gene lookup returns CDR1 SGDLS and CDR2 YYNGEE. CDR3 sequence (DNA): TGTGCCAGCAGCGTTAGCGGGAGGATCTACAATGAGCAGTTCTTC. This translates into CASSVSGRIYNEQFF.

The V call is TRBV6-1, the J call TRBJ2-1; 10 bases match TRBD1. CDR1 MNHNS and CDR2 SASEGT come from the germline V gene. The CDR3 extends over 16 amino acids. After removal of 6 bases from V and 1 base from J, the junction contained 6 bases not matched to a gene. The CDR3 protein is CASSLTGGGSYNEQFF. CDR3 sequence (DNA): TGTGCCAGCAGCTTGACAGGGGGCGGGTCCTACAATGAGCAGTTCTTC.

The rearrangement joins TRBV20-1 to TRBJ2-1; 8 bases match TRBD1. From germline, CDR1 is DFQATT and CDR2 SNEGSKA (reference sequence). Trimming at V came to 5 bases and at J to 5 bases, leaving 5 bases not matched to a gene. The CDR3 runs to 13 residues. The DNA for the CDR3 is TGCAGTGCTGCGGACAGGGTCCACAATGAGCAGTTCTTC. Protein sequence: CSAADRVHNEQFF.

The chain couples TRBV11-3 to TRBJ2-7; 9 nucleotides line up with TRBD1. Germline CDR1 reads SGHNT; CDR2 reads YENEEA. The CDR3 extends over 15 amino acids. J gave up 3 bases and V 1 base, and 4 bases lay outside the gene matches. Here the CDR3 DNA reads TGTGCCAGCAGCTTAGGTCCGACAGGGGGCTACGAGCAGTACTTC. Translating it yields CASSLGPTGGYEQYF.

This chain connects TRBV20-1 to TRBJ1-6; D ambiguous. Germline CDR1 reads DFQATT; CDR2 reads SNEGSKA (reference sequence). This CDR3 spans 18 amino acids. V was clipped by 0 bases and J by 7 bases, with 22 bases between them. CDR3 protein: CSARDLVRNGRVNSPLHF. The CDR3 DNA reads as TGCAGTGCTAGAGATTTGGTTCGAAATGGCAGAGTAAATTCACCCCTCCACTTT.

The chain joins TRBV30 to TRBJ1-2; no firm D call. CDR1 GTSNPN and CDR2 SVGIG come from the germline V gene (reference sequence). The CDR3 runs to 14 residues. Trimming shortened V by 3 bases and J by 4 bases, and 15 bases separated the two germline ends. The DNA of the CDR3 is TGTGCCTGGAGGGTTGGGAGTCGTGGCTATGGCTACACCTTC. It is translated as CAWRVGSRGYGYTF. The full variable domain, completed using reference TRBV30 and TRBJ1-2, is SQTIHQWPATLVQPVGSPLSLECTVEGTSNPNLYWYRQAAGRGLQLLFYSVGIGQISSEVPQNLSASRPQDRQFILSSKKLLLSDSGFYLCAWRVGSRGYGYTFGSGTRLTVV.

The CDR3: CASRSGLPPNEQFF. CDR3 bases: TGTGCCAGCAGGTCCGGGCTGCCGCCGAATGAGCAGTTCTTC. This chain uses TRBV7-2 with TRBJ2-1; D is unresolved. Germline CDR1 SGHTA, CDR2 FQGNSA. The V end lost 6 bases, the J end lost 7 bases, and 16 bases lay between the germline ends. The CDR3 covers 14 residues.

V and J are TRBV29-1 and TRBJ2-1; no reliable D call. Germline CDR1 SQVTM, CDR2 ANQGSEA. Trimming removed 4 bases from V and 0 bases from J, with 7 bases in between. The CDR3 loop spans 13 amino acids. The CDR3 nucleotides are TGCAGCGTTGTTGATCGCTCCTACAATGAGCAGTTCTTC. Translating gives CSVVDRSYNEQFF.

This clonotype was counted only a few times. This chain uses TRBV20-1 with TRBJ1-2; D is uncertain. V gave up 0 bases and J gave up 1 base, with 0 bases separating them. CDR1 and CDR2 from the germline V gene are DFQATT and SNEGSKA (reference sequence). The CDR3 is 11 amino acids. Written as DNA, the CDR3 is TGCAGTGCTAGAGATAACTATGGCTACACCTTC. Encoded protein: CSARDNYGYTF.